The 30 T cell receptor beta chains below all came from one sample that was sequenced in a study of control samples from healthy donors and cancer patients. Clones were sequenced by immunoSEQ multiplex PCR, and TCRdb holds only the in-frame ones, with some missing. The sample lists over 200,000 clones, over 75% occurring once. Sequenced: PBMCs. Receptors originate from a woman in her sixties with lung cancer.

V and J are TRBV7-3 and TRBJ2-2; no firm D call. V shed 4 bases and J shed 7 bases, with 7 bases lying between them. This CDR3 is 12 amino acids long. The germline V gene encodes CDR1 SGHTA and CDR2 FQGTGA. The CDR3 bases are TGTGCCAGCAGCTCCGAAGTCGGGGAGCTGTTTTTT. It specifies CASSSEVGELFF.

The rearrangement joins TRBV6-5 to TRBJ2-1; 15 nucleotides agree with TRBD2. Germline lookup yields CDR1 MNHEY and CDR2 SVGAGI. The length of the CDR3 is 15 residues. V lost 9 bases and J lost 3; bases outside the gene matches: 3. The CDR3 reads CASGLAGGLYNEQFF. In nucleotides, the CDR3 is TGTGCCAGTGGACTAGCGGGGGGGCTCTACAATGAGCAGTTCTTC.

The chain couples TRBV6-5 to TRBJ1-5; D ambiguous. Germline lookup yields CDR1 MNHEY and CDR2 SVGAGI. This CDR3 is 14 amino acids long. Trimming removed 7 bases from V and 6 bases from J, with 16 bases in between. The CDR3 spells CASTEMDGIQPQHF. The CDR3 nucleotides read TGTGCCAGCACCGAGATGGATGGGATTCAGCCCCAGCATTTT.

The chain has TRBV28 and TRBJ1-2; no definite D call. Germline V gives CDR1 MDHEN, CDR2 SYDVKM. This CDR3 has 12 residues. V shed 5 bases and J shed 4 bases, with 8 bases lying between them. In DNA form, the CDR3 reads TGTGCCAGCAGTGCGGTGGGCTATGGCTACACCTTC. It specifies CASSAVGYGYTF.

This sequence joins TRBV5-6 and TRBJ2-2; D call uncertain. Per germline, CDR1 SGHDT and CDR2 YYEEEE. V dropped 0 bases and J dropped 0 bases, with 9 bases sitting between them. CDR3 length: 16 residues. The CDR3 here is CASSLGPSANTGELFF. As DNA, the CDR3 is TGTGCCAGCAGCTTGGGTCCGTCAGCGAACACCGGGGAGCTGTTTTTT. The full variable domain, with the rest looked up from reference TRBV5-6 and TRBJ2-2, is DAGVTQSPTHLIKTRGQQVTLRCSPKSGHDTVSWYQQALGQGPQFIFQYYEEEERQRGNFPDRFSGHQFPNYSSELNVNALLLGDSALYLCASSLGPSANTGELFFGEGSRLTVL.

The table lists this clone with a count of one. This CDR3 is CASSMGGDYGYTF. The DNA of the CDR3 is TGTGCCAGTAGTATGGGGGGGGACTATGGCTACACCTTC. V usage is TRBV19 and J usage is TRBJ1-2; D might be TRBD1 (5 bases). There are 13 residues in the CDR3. Deletions cut 3 bases from V and 3 bases from J, with 8 bases between. Per germline, CDR1 LNHDA and CDR2 SQIVND (reference sequence).

CDR3 loop: CASSVSPSTSGANVLTF. The CDR3 DNA reads as TGTGCCAGCAGCGTCTCCCCGAGCACCTCTGGGGCCAACGTCCTGACTTTC. The chain links TRBV9 to TRBJ2-6, with D uncertain. The CDR3 sequence is 17 residues long. Trimming pared 2 bases from V and 0 bases from J, leaving 12 bases between. Germline values: CDR1 SGDLS, CDR2 YYNGEE.

The chain joins TRBV3-1 (or the pseudogene TRBV3-2) to TRBJ2-5; the D gene is possibly TRBD2 (6 bases). This CDR3 has 14 amino acids. Germline V lookup: CDR1 LGHDT, CDR2 YNNKEL (reference sequence). V shed 1 base and J shed 4 bases, with 10 bases lying between them. The CDR3 here is CASSQASGAETQYF. The CDR3, as DNA: TGTGCCAGCAGCCAAGCGTCGGGAGCAGAGACCCAGTACTTC.

The chain is built from TRBV29-1 and TRBJ2-5; no firm D call. This CDR3 comprises 13 residues. The germline V and J ends were trimmed by 0 bases and 2 bases, with 7 bases remaining between them. The germline CDR1 and CDR2 sequences are SQVTM and ANQGSEA. CDR3 loop: CSVEEGIQETQYF. CDR3 nucleotide sequence: TGCAGCGTTGAAGAAGGTATTCAAGAGACCCAGTACTTC.

The chain employs TRBV9 and TRBJ2-2; 10 bases fit TRBD1. V gave up 3 bases and J gave up 6 bases; unmatched junction bases: 5. Germline lookup yields CDR1 SGDLS and CDR2 YYNGEE. The CDR3 sequence is 15 residues long. The CDR3 region has the DNA TGTGCCAGCAGCGAGGGACAGGGGAGGGCCGGGGAGCTGTTTTTT. It specifies CASSEGQGRAGELFF.

For this clone: Other DNA sequences of this sample code for an identical CDR3. The chain carries TRBV7-8 and TRBJ1-1; D unclear. V was pared by 0 bases and J by 2 bases, with 7 bases between. This CDR3 has 14 residues. Germline V gene lookup returns CDR1 SGHVS and CDR2 FQNEAQ. The CDR3: CASSLAGGNTEAFF. The CDR3 DNA follows: TGTGCCAGCAGCTTAGCAGGAGGAAACACTGAAGCTTTCTTT.

The J gene is TRBJ2-1, the V gene TRBV7-2; 7 nucleotides match TRBD2. The junction had 6 bases not matched to a gene; V was cut back by 0 bases and J by 7 bases. The CDR3 loop spans 15 amino acids. Germline V gives CDR1 SGHTA, CDR2 FQGNSA. CDR3 region: CASSLAGGTANEQFF. The CDR3 DNA follows: TGTGCCAGCAGCTTAGCGGGGGGGACCGCGAATGAGCAGTTCTTC.

V gene TRBV5-8 combines with J gene TRBJ1-5, with 11 nucleotides matching TRBD1. Trimming cost V 5 bases and J 4 bases; bases outside gene matches: 5. Germline V CDR1 and CDR2: SGHTS, YDEGEE. The CDR3 loop spans 15 amino acids. The CDR3 spells CASRRTGGWNQPQHF. Here the CDR3 DNA reads TGTGCCAGCAGAAGGACAGGGGGCTGGAATCAGCCCCAGCATTTT.

The chain carries TRBV7-3 and TRBJ2-7; TRBD1 aligns across 8 bases. Germline trimming cut 3 bases from V and 3 bases from J; bases unmatched to any gene: 7. This CDR3 has 15 amino acids. Germline CDR1 SGHTA, CDR2 FQGTGA. Here the CDR3 reads CASSFGQGGFYEQYF. The CDR3, as DNA: TGTGCCAGCAGCTTCGGACAGGGAGGTTTCTACGAGCAGTACTTC.

The gene calls are TRBV4-2 and TRBJ2-7; TRBD1 matches at 9 bases. Germline V lookup: CDR1 LGHNA, CDR2 YNFKEQ. The trim removed 5 bases at V and 6 bases at J, leaving 11 bases unmatched. The CDR3 is made up of 15 amino acids. DNA of the CDR3: TGTGCCAGCAGCACGATGACAGGGGGTCAAACCGAGCAGTACTTC. Protein: CASSTMTGGQTEQYF.

The chain couples TRBV5-3 to TRBJ2-7; TRBD1 is a possible D gene (5 bases). Being an ORF, TRBV5-3 has a function that is uncertain. Trimming took 0 bases from V and 2 from J, leaving 15 bases between them. This CDR3 has 16 residues. The CDR3 spells CARSLASQGRTYEQYF. Here the CDR3 DNA reads TGTGCCAGAAGCTTGGCCAGTCAGGGTCGCACCTACGAGCAGTACTTC.

This sequence joins TRBV24-1 and TRBJ2-2, with unresolved D. This CDR3 region has 16 residues. CDR1 KGHDR and CDR2 SFDVKD come from the germline V gene. The ends were cut back, 9 bases at V and 5 bases at J, with 21 bases in the middle. CDR3 coding DNA: TGTGCCACCCCTCATCTCAACCTGCGCCGGACCGGGGAGCTGTTTTTT. Translated, it gives CATPHLNLRRTGELFF.

This rearrangement joins TRBV5-8 to TRBJ1-5; TRBD1 matches 9 bases. The CDR3 runs to 14 residues. CDR1 is SGHTS and CDR2 is YDEGEE in the germline V gene. J gave up 7 bases and V 4 bases, and 6 bases lay outside the gene matches. The CDR3 spells CASSIGTGHQPQHF. CDR3 DNA: TGTGCCAGCAGCATAGGGACAGGGCACCAGCCCCAGCATTTT.

The chain links TRBV9 to TRBJ2-5; 9 bases map to TRBD2. With 0 bases clipped from V and 6 bases from J, the junction kept 6 bases outside the gene matches. Germline CDR1 is SGDLS and CDR2 is YYNGEE. CDR3 length equals 15 residues. In DNA form, the CDR3 reads TGTGCCAGCAGCGTAGCGGCTAGCGGGGAAAAGACCCAGTACTTC. It specifies CASSVAASGEKTQYF.

The V gene is TRBV4-2, the J gene TRBJ2-3; D possibly matches TRBD1 or TRBD2 (5 bases each). Germline V CDR1 and CDR2: LGHNA, YNFKEQ. The CDR3 runs to 17 residues. Deletions cut 1 base from V and 3 bases from J, with 17 bases between. Written as DNA, the CDR3 is TGTGCCAGCAGCCAAGTGAAACGGGGCTTTTCTACAGATACGCAGTATTTT. Amino acids: CASSQVKRGFSTDTQYF.

The chain employs TRBV3-1 (or the pseudogene TRBV3-2) and TRBJ1-1; possibly TRBD1 for D (5 bases). Germline CDR1 LGHDT, CDR2 YNNKEL (reference sequence). The V end lost 0 bases, the J end lost 5 bases, and 7 bases lay between the germline ends. CDR3 size: 13 residues. DNA for the CDR3: TGTGCCAGCAGCCAAGATGGGGGAACTGAAGCTTTCTTT. The encoded protein is CASSQDGGTEAFF.

The chain joins TRBV5-1 to TRBJ1-5; D gene uncertain. The CDR3 contains 14 residues. Trimming shortened V by 0 bases and J by 0 bases, and 4 bases separated the two germline ends. Per germline, CDR1 SGHRS and CDR2 YFSETQ. CDR3 sequence (DNA): TGCGCCAGCAGCTTGGATGGTAGCAATCAGCCCCAGCATTTT. Protein sequence: CASSLDGSNQPQHF.

The chain couples TRBV5-1 to TRBJ2-3, with 8 bases that match TRBD2. Germline-derived CDR1 and CDR2 are SGHRS and YFSETQ. This CDR3 has 14 residues. Trimming at V came to 5 bases and at J to 0 bases, leaving 2 bases not matched to a gene. CDR3 region: CASRIAGSTDTQYF. CDR3 sequence (DNA): TGCGCCAGCAGGATAGCGGGAAGCACAGATACGCAGTATTTT.

The chain is built from TRBV27 and TRBJ1-1; D uncertain. The ends were cut back, 3 bases at V and 2 bases at J, with 10 bases in the middle. CDR1 is MNHEY and CDR2 is SMNVEV in the germline V gene (reference sequence). The CDR3 has 14 amino acids. CDR3 sequence reads: CASSFSSLNTEAFF. The CDR3, as DNA: TGTGCCAGCAGTTTTAGCAGCCTAAACACTGAAGCTTTCTTT.

The chain couples TRBV7-9 to TRBJ1-6; TRBD1 matches at 7 bases. The J segment lost 7 bases and the V segment lost 1 base, leaving 4 bases of the junction unmatched. The CDR3 consists of 15 residues. Germline V lookup: CDR1 SEHNR, CDR2 FQNEAQ (reference sequence). DNA of the CDR3: TGTGCCAGCAGCTTAGGGGGACAGCCCAATTCACCCCTCCACTTT. Translated, it gives CASSLGGQPNSPLHF. Full variable domain (missing parts from reference TRBV7-9 and TRBJ1-6): DTGVSQNPRHKITKRGQNVTFRCDPISEHNRLYWYRQTLGQGPEFLTYFQNEAQLEKSRLLSDRFSAERPKGSFSTLEIQRTEQGDSAMYLCASSLGGQPNSPLHFGNGTRLTVT.

The CDR3 DNA is TGTGCCAGCAGACGGCCGGGACACCGGTTACTCGGGTACTACGAGCAGTACTTC. Translated, it gives CASRRPGHRLLGYYEQYF. The chain uses TRBV28 and TRBJ2-7; maybe TRBD1 (6 bases). The CDR3 spans 18 residues. V shed 6 bases and J shed 3 bases, with 27 bases lying between them. Germline CDR1 MDHEN, CDR2 SYDVKM.

The rearrangement joins TRBV3-1 (or the pseudogene TRBV3-2) to TRBJ1-6, with D possibly matching TRBD1 (5 bases). CDR1 and CDR2 (germline): LGHDT, YNNKEL (reference sequence). Trimming removed 5 bases from V and 7 bases from J, with 12 bases in between. The CDR3 covers 14 residues. CDR3 protein: CASSGEGYNSPLHF. CDR3 bases: TGTGCCAGCAGCGGGGAGGGGTACAATTCACCCCTCCACTTT.

The rearrangement links TRBV27 to TRBJ2-2; TRBD2 matches at 8 bases. J was trimmed by 1 base and V by 4 bases; bases with no gene match: 5. The CDR3 runs to 16 residues. Germline CDR1 and CDR2: MNHEY and SMNVEV (reference sequence). For the CDR3, the DNA is TGTGCCAGCAGTTCTGGACTAGCCCTGAACACCGGGGAGCTGTTTTTT. Protein: CASSSGLALNTGELFF.

This clone was found a few times. The chain carries TRBV4-1 and TRBJ1-2, with a possible D match to TRBD1 (5 bases). V lost 2 bases and J lost 7, with 14 bases in between. The germline gives CDR1 MGHRA, CDR2 YSYEKL. CDR3 length equals 14 residues. As DNA, the CDR3 is TGCGCCAGCAGCCAACCGGGACCGCGATTTGGCTACACCTTC. Translated: CASSQPGPRFGYTF.

This CDR3 is CASSQVGAGDLETQYF. For the CDR3, the DNA is TGTGCCAGCAGCCAAGTGGGGGCGGGGGACTTGGAGACCCAGTACTTC. The J gene is TRBJ2-5, the V gene TRBV3-1 (or the pseudogene TRBV3-2); D possibly corresponds to TRBD2 (7 bases). The CDR3 covers 16 residues. V dropped 1 base and J dropped 5 bases, with 17 bases sitting between them. Germline loops: CDR1 LGHDT, CDR2 YNNKEL (reference sequence).